This T cell receptor (beta chain) was captured in a study of cytomegalovirus exposure and HLA in healthy donors. Overall study context: In an earlier analysis, around 120 million unique TCR beta sequences were found from some 200 million T cells. Study-wide findings and caveats: A few CMV-associated chains proved CMV antigen-specific in vitro. A later analysis linked more than 15,000 TCR beta sequences to HLA alleles at 0.05 false discovery rate.

Primers for the PCR totalled 60 Vbeta and 13 Jbeta. TCRdb's copy holds only in-frame clones and misses some; the assay was immunoSEQ multiplex PCR. Of some 150,000 clones in the sample, almost 80% are singletons; the top ten hold 6.3%. V was cut by 6 bases and J by 0 bases, with 12 bases left in between. This CDR3 region has 15 residues. The germline V gene has CDR1 SEHNR and CDR2 FQNEAQ (reference sequence). Worth noting for this clone: The antigen is not known.

The sequence came from a man aged 40-50 years in good health and CMV-seropositive. V is TRBV7-9 and J is TRBJ1-3; D is unclear. Sequencing used PBMCs. Written as DNA, the CDR3 is TGTGCCAGCAGACTAGATCCAAGCTCTGGAAACACCATATATTTT. Protein sequence: CASRLDPSSGNTIYF.